Below are 8 T cell receptor beta chains sequenced from a single sample in a study of cytomegalovirus exposure and HLA in healthy donors. This table comes from immunoSEQ multiplex PCR, and its TCRdb copy is limited to in-frame clones, with some not included. The sample lists some 130,000 clones; approximately 87% were seen once. The sample consisted of PBMCs. The receptors originated from a man younger than 35 in good health and CMV-seronegative.

This sequence joins TRBV6-5 and TRBJ2-7; 8 positions agree with TRBD2. Germline CDR1 MNHEY, CDR2 SVGAGI. Trimming at V came to 10 bases and at J to 0 bases, leaving 8 bases not matched to a gene. The CDR3 has 14 amino acids. CDR3 coding DNA: TGTGCCACTCGATTAGCGGGGCGCTCCTACGAGCAGTACTTC. This gives the protein CATRLAGRSYEQYF.

The V gene is TRBV18, the J gene TRBJ2-2; 11 bases map to TRBD2. The ends lost 4 bases at V and 4 bases at J; junction bases unmatched: 8. The CDR3 length is 17 residues. Per germline, CDR1 KGHSH and CDR2 LQKENI. The chain's CDR3 is CASSLTSGRPGTGELFF. CDR3 DNA: TGTGCCAGCTCACTTACTAGCGGGAGACCGGGCACCGGGGAGCTGTTTTTT.

The genes are TRBV28 and TRBJ2-7, with a weak D call TRBD2 (5 bases). The CDR3 loop spans 12 amino acids. Trimming cost V 7 bases and J 4 bases, with 11 bases left between them. CDR1 is MDHEN, CDR2 SYDVKM, per germline. In DNA, the CDR3 is TGTGCCAGCAACAACGGGGTATACGAGCAGTACTTC. This codes for CASNNGVYEQYF. Together with reference TRBV28 and TRBJ2-7, the CDR3 gives the full variable domain: DVKVTQSSRYLVKRTGEKVFLECVQDMDHENMFWYRQDPGLGLRLIYFSYDVKMKEKGDIPEGYSVSREKKERFSLILESASTNQTSMYLCASNNGVYEQYFGPGTRLTVT.

This rearrangement joins TRBV7-2 to TRBJ2-3, with D possibly TRBD2 on 5 matching bases. CDR1 is SGHTA and CDR2 is FQGNSA in the germline V gene. V was cut by 1 base and J by 6 bases, with 17 bases left in between. This CDR3 has 16 amino acids. The CDR3 loop is CASSLVPLLAIDTQYF. As DNA, the CDR3 is TGTGCCAGCAGCTTAGTTCCCCTCTTAGCGATTGATACGCAGTATTTT.

In this sample, this clone is medium-sized. The rearrangement uses TRBV6-1 and TRBJ2-5; TRBD1 matches 7 bases. The CDR3 has 15 amino acids. J gave up 1 base and V 0 bases, and 2 bases lay outside the gene matches. Germline CDR1 reads MNHNS; CDR2 reads SASEGT. Here the CDR3 reads CASSEATGTQETQYF. The CDR3 nucleotides read TGTGCCAGCAGTGAAGCGACAGGGACCCAAGAGACCCAGTACTTC.

Only a few counts were recorded for this clone. V and J are TRBV28 and TRBJ1-2; D is perhaps TRBD1 (6 bases). Looked up from germline, CDR1 is MDHEN and CDR2 is SYDVKM. With 6 bases removed from V and 6 bases from J, the gap between germline ends came to 20 bases. This CDR3 is 15 amino acids long. For the CDR3, the DNA is TGTGCCAGCAGCCCGGGACAACGAACGAAAGATGGCTACACCTTC. Translated, it gives CASSPGQRTKDGYTF.

As DNA, the CDR3 is TGTGCCAGCCGGGACAGGTGGAGGGCCAAAAACATTCAGTACTTC. It translates to CASRDRWRAKNIQYF. This chain connects TRBV25-1 to TRBJ2-4, with 8 bases lining up with TRBD1. V trimming: 8 bases; J trimming: 1 base; junction bases outside the gene matches: 7. Germline CDR1 MGHDK, CDR2 SYGVNS. The CDR3 is made up of 15 amino acids.

The chain recombines TRBV7-2 with TRBJ2-5; 11 bases fit TRBD1. The V gene end was trimmed by 4 bases and the J gene end by 4 bases; junction bases not matched to a gene: 5. CDR3 length equals 15 residues. Germline assignment: CDR1 SGHTA and CDR2 FQGNSA. CDR3 sequence reads: CASSSQGQGGETQYF. The CDR3 nucleotides read TGTGCCAGCAGCTCTCAGGGACAGGGGGGAGAGACCCAGTACTTC.